Here is one T cell receptor beta chain with its context. This sample stems from a study of blood T cell repertoires in COVID-19. Per germline, CDR1 SGDLS and CDR2 YYNGEE. Trimming took off 10 bases at V and 6 bases at J, with 20 bases between the two ends. The CDR3 has 13 residues. Assay used: immunoSEQ multiplex PCR; TCRdb lists only in-frame clones, some missing. The sample has 150,000 to 200,000 clones, roughly 88% seen once. The rearrangement links TRBV9 to TRBJ2-7; D call uncertain. The source is a man aged 18 to 35 with COVID-19, enrolled during active disease. Sequencing used peripheral blood. The CDR3 loop reads CAVVPPPRCEQYF. For the CDR3, the DNA is TGTGCCGTCGTCCCCCCCCCACGGTGCGAGCAGTACTTC.